These 11 T cell receptor beta chains were all obtained from the same sample, sequenced in a study of T-cell memory formation after mild COVID-19. TCRdb re-derived calls from the 5' RACE reads in MiXCR, one entry per CDR3 protein. The table lists more than 9,500 distinct CDR3 sequences, roughly 15% of them singletons. Sequenced sample: PBMCs or a T cell subset sorted from them (not recorded which). The receptors originated from a man in his late teens or twenties who had mild COVID-19 (a few samples of this study predate the infection). Cell type and time point are not known.

This clonotype was seen many times. The chain joins TRBV5-1 to TRBJ2-6; possible D gene TRBD1, 5 bases. The CDR3 totals 15 residues. Trimming cost V 4 bases and J 0 bases, with 8 bases left between them. CDR1 is SGHRS, CDR2 YFSETQ, per germline. This CDR3 reads CASSPGISGANVLTF. Here the CDR3 DNA reads TGCGCCAGCAGCCCAGGGATCTCTGGGGCCAACGTCCTGACTTTC.

This clonotype was observed many times. The chain combines TRBV5-4 with TRBJ1-1, with D maybe TRBD1 (6 bases). In germline, CDR1 is SGHNT, CDR2 YYREEE (reference sequence). V gave up 2 bases and J gave up 7 bases, with 18 bases separating them. The CDR3 length is 15 residues. The CDR3: CASSFEIGGQGEAFF. CDR3 bases: TGTGCCAGCAGCTTTGAGATCGGGGGGCAGGGTGAAGCTTTCTTT.

The genes are TRBV11-2 and TRBJ2-7; TRBD2 might be the D (6 bases). V lost 2 bases, J lost 1 base, and 12 bases lay in between. This CDR3 spans 15 amino acids. Germline V gene data show CDR1 as SGHAT and CDR2 as FQNNGV. In nucleotides, the CDR3 is TGTGCCAGCAGCTTAATTGCTAGCGTATCCTACGAGCAGTACTTC. It is translated as CASSLIASVSYEQYF.

The table lists this clonotype with a few counts. This chain links TRBV7-6 with TRBJ1-2, with a tentative D call TRBD1 (5 bases). The germline gives CDR1 SGHVS, CDR2 FNYEAQ. The CDR3 sequence is 15 residues long. Trimming took off 1 base at V and 7 bases at J, with 16 bases between the two ends. In DNA form, the CDR3 reads TGTGCCAGCAGCTTAGGAGGGTCAGGGACTGGTGGCTACACCTTC. Its protein product is CASSLGGSGTGGYTF. Based on the CDR3 plus reference TRBV7-6 and TRBJ1-2, the full variable domain is GAGVSQSPRYKVTKRGQDVALRCDPISGHVSLYWYRQALGQGPEFLTYFNYEAQQDKSGLPNDRFSAERPEGSISTLTIQRTEQRDSAMYRCASSLGGSGTGGYTFGSGTRLTVV.

This clonotype was observed at least ten times. V gene TRBV12-3 or TRBV12-4 combines with J gene TRBJ2-2, with a weak D call TRBD1 (6 bases). This CDR3 region has 14 residues. V shed 9 bases and J shed 6 bases, with 17 bases lying between them. CDR3 residues: CASNGQGKAGELFF. The CDR3 region has the DNA TGTGCCAGTAACGGGCAGGGGAAGGCCGGGGAGCTGTTTTTT.

This sequence joins TRBV5-1 and TRBJ1-2; D possibly corresponds to TRBD1 (6 bases). This CDR3 comprises 16 residues. Germline V gene sequence: CDR1 SGHRS, CDR2 YFSETQ. V lost 0 bases, J lost 5 bases, and 17 bases lay in between. CDR3 loop: CASSLDSGGSWYGYTF. CDR3 bases: TGCGCCAGCAGCTTGGACTCGGGGGGCTCTTGGTATGGCTACACCTTC.

V gene TRBV12-5 combines with J gene TRBJ1-3, with D possibly being TRBD1 (6 bases). The CDR3 has 15 amino acids. The germline V and J ends were trimmed by 7 bases and 0 bases, with 13 bases remaining between them. Germline CDR1 LGHNT, CDR2 FRNRAP. CDR3: CASDFTGRSGNTIYF. The CDR3 DNA follows: TGTGCTAGTGATTTTACAGGGCGCTCTGGAAACACCATATATTTT.

This clonotype was counted many times. The genes are TRBV6-5 and TRBJ1-6; D unclear. The germline gives CDR1 MNHEY, CDR2 SVGAGI. The CDR3 consists of 15 residues. The V end lost 0 bases, the J end lost 10 bases, and 13 bases lay between the germline ends. CDR3 in amino acids: CASSYSPPVFSPLHF. CDR3 sequence (DNA): TGTGCCAGCAGTTACTCCCCTCCCGTATTCTCACCCCTCCACTTT.

This clonotype was seen many times. The chain has TRBV20-1 and TRBJ2-1; either TRBD1 or TRBD2 may fit D (5 bases each). From germline, CDR1 is DFQATT and CDR2 SNEGSKA (reference sequence). V was pared by 2 bases and J by 7 bases, with 24 bases between. The CDR3 runs 17 residues. The CDR3 here is CSARYGGGYLNYNEQFF. The CDR3 DNA sequence: TGCAGTGCTAGATATGGGGGTGGTTACCTAAACTATAATGAGCAGTTCTTC.

This clonotype appeared many times. V gene TRBV4-3 combines with J gene TRBJ2-3, with 7 positions matching TRBD1. The CDR3 loop spans 19 amino acids. With V trimmed by 2 bases and J by 2 bases, 16 bases remained unmatched. Germline loops: CDR1 LGHNA, CDR2 YSLEER. The CDR3: CASSQKLDRWTGLTDTQYF. CDR3 coding DNA: TGCGCCAGCAGCCAAAAACTCGATCGATGGACAGGCCTCACAGATACGCAGTATTTT.

The V and J genes are TRBV2 and TRBJ2-3; D is unresolved. This CDR3 is built from 17 residues. Germline CDR1 and CDR2: SNHLY and FYNNEI. Trimming left V 6 bases short and J 4 bases short, with 23 bases between. This CDR3 is CASSDPILTRHPDTQYF. The CDR3 DNA is TGTGCCAGCAGCGATCCGATCTTGACAAGGCACCCAGATACGCAGTATTTT.